The entry that follows covers one T cell receptor (beta chain) sequence. Its antigen remains unidentified. Every subset had its genomic DNA shared out evenly among several immunoSEQ plates. Clones were sequenced by immunoSEQ multiplex PCR, and TCRdb holds only the in-frame ones, with some missing. The table records a few million clones, just over 90% of them present only once. The data originate from a study of shared clonotypes between healthy human individuals. Study-wide findings and caveats: Estimated richness was generally greater in naive than memory subsets.

Researchers partitioned CD4+ cells into CD45RA+ naive and CD45RA-negative memory subsets. Germline V gene sequence: CDR1 SGHTA, CDR2 FQGTGA. V was trimmed by 3 bases and J by 3 bases, leaving 7 bases between them. The CDR3 spans 13 residues. The receptor comes from a man aged 18 to 29 in good health. This rearrangement joins TRBV7-3 to TRBJ2-3; unclear D gene. Sequences were obtained from naive CD4+ T cells sorted from blood. As to subset: CD45RA+ positively selected. CDR3 region: CASSFSGTDTQYF. The CDR3, as DNA: TGTGCCAGCAGCTTCTCCGGTACAGATACGCAGTATTTT.